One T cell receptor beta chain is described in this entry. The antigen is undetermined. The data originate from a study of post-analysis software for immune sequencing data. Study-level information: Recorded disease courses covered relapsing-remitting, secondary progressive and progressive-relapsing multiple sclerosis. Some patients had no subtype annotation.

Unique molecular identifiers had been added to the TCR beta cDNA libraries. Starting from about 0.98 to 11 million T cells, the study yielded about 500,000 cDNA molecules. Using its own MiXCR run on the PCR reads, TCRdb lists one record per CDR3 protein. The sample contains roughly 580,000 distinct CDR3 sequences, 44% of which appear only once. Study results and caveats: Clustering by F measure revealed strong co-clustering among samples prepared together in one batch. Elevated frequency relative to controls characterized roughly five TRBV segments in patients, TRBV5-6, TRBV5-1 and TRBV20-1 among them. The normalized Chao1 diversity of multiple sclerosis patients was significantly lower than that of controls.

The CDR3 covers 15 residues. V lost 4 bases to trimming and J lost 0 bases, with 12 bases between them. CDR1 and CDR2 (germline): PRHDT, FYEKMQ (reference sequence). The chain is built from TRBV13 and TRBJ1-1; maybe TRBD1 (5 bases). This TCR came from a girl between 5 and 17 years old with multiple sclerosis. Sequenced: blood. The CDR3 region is CASSSMGLMNTEAFF. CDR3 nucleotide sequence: TGTGCCAGCAGCTCGATGGGACTGATGAACACTGAAGCTTTCTTT.